Sequencing of this T cell receptor (beta chain) was carried out in a study of cytomegalovirus exposure and HLA in healthy donors. Overall study context: Previous work identified roughly 110 million unique TCR beta sequences from 200 million or so T cells.

The PCR made use of 60 Vbeta and 13 Jbeta primers. Clones were read by immunoSEQ multiplex PCR, and TCRdb kept only the in-frame ones, dropping some. The sample lists around 140,000 clones; roughly 77% were seen once. The length of the CDR3 is 15 residues. V lost 7 bases to trimming and J lost 5 bases; unmatched junction nucleotides: 7. Germline values: CDR1 MNHEY, CDR2 SVGAGI. Material for sequencing was PBMCs. The chain links TRBV6-5 to TRBJ2-1; 11 nucleotides match TRBD2. This TCR was recovered from a male donor in good health and CMV-seronegative. The CDR3 DNA sequence: TGTGCCAGCACCTTGACTAGCGGGGATGACAATGAGCAGTTCTTC. Amino acid sequence: CASTLTSGDDNEQFF.